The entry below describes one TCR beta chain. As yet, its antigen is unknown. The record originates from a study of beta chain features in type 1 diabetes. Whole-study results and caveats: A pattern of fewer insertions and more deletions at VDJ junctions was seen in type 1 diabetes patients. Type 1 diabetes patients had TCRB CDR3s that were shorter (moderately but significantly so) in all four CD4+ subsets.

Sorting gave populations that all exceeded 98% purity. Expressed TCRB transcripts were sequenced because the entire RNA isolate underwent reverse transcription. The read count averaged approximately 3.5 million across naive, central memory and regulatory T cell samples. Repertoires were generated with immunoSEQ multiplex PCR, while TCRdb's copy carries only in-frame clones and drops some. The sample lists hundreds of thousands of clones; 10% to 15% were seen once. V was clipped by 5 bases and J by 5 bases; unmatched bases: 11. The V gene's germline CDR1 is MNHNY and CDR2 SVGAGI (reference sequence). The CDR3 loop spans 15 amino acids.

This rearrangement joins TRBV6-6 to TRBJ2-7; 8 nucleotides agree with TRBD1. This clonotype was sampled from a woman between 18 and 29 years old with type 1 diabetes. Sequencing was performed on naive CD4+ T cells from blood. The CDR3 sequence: CASSHGQGSGHEQYF. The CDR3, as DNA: TGTGCCAGCAGTCACGGACAGGGCTCTGGCCACGAGCAGTACTTC.